The 11 T cell receptor beta chains in this list originate from one sample, sequenced in a study of beta chain features in type 1 diabetes. Findings and caveats of the study: For Type 1 diabetes patients, all four CD4+ subsets carried TCRB CDR3s that were moderately but significantly shorter.

Expressed TCRB transcripts were sequenced after all isolated RNA was converted to cDNA. Assay used: immunoSEQ multiplex PCR; TCRdb lists only in-frame clones, some missing. The table lists 300,000 to 450,000 clones, roughly 12% of them singletons. What these receptors recognize is not known. Sequencing was done on a sample of naive CD4+ T cells from blood. All receptors derive from a woman aged 18-35 years with type 1 diabetes.

The chain carries TRBV18 and TRBJ2-7, with a tentative D call TRBD2 (5 bases). The CDR3 runs 13 residues. Germline V gives CDR1 KGHSH, CDR2 LQKENI. V was pared by 6 bases and J by 3 bases, with 12 bases between. The CDR3 is CASSPVGNYEQYF. The CDR3, as DNA: TGTGCCAGCTCTCCGGTCGGGAACTACGAGCAGTACTTC.

The rearrangement joins TRBV5-1 to TRBJ1-6, with D possibly TRBD1 on 5 matching bases. V lost 2 bases to trimming and J lost 5 bases, with 11 bases between them. Germline V gene lookup returns CDR1 SGHRS and CDR2 YFSETQ. The CDR3 spans 15 residues. CDR3 coding DNA: TGCGCCAGCAGCTTTCAGGGAGGAAATAATTCACCCCTCCACTTT. This gives the protein CASSFQGGNNSPLHF.

This clone was counted a few times. The chain couples TRBV10-3 to TRBJ1-4; D gene unclear. The CDR3 totals 15 residues. CDR1 is ENHRY and CDR2 is SYGVKD in the germline V gene. Trimming took 2 bases from V and 2 from J, leaving 9 bases between them. The CDR3 loop is CAISESPSTNEKLFF. In DNA form, the CDR3 reads TGTGCCATCAGTGAGAGCCCGTCTACTAATGAAAAACTGTTTTTT.

This clone was counted a few times. The rearrangement uses TRBV11-2 and TRBJ1-5; weak D call: TRBD1 (5 bases). The germline CDR1 and CDR2 sequences are SGHAT and FQNNGV. The V gene lost 8 bases and the J gene lost 3 bases, with 8 bases spanning the gap. CDR3 length equals 12 residues. CDR3 sequence: CASGASNQPQHF. The CDR3 DNA reads TGTGCCAGCGGGGCCTCCAATCAGCCCCAGCATTTT.

This clone has a handful of counts. The J gene is TRBJ2-7, the V gene TRBV29-1; TRBD1 might be the D (5 bases). Germline CDR1 SQVTM, CDR2 ANQGSEA. CDR3 length: 14 amino acids. Trimming removed 6 bases at V and 3 bases at J, with 18 bases between. The CDR3 spells CSVRQTPLDYEQYF. Here the CDR3 DNA reads TGCAGCGTCAGACAGACACCGCTCGACTACGAGCAGTACTTC.

J is TRBJ2-3 and V is TRBV29-1; TRBD1 matches at 10 bases. J lost 6 bases, V lost 6 bases, and 3 bases had no gene match. The CDR3 totals 12 residues. Germline CDR1 SQVTM, CDR2 ANQGSEA. The CDR3 region has the DNA TGCAGCGTGGGGACAGGGGCGGATACGCAGTATTTT. Amino acid sequence: CSVGTGADTQYF.

This clone turned up a few times. CDR3 protein: CASSPTSGGGLEQYF. The CDR3 region has the DNA TGTGCCAGCAGCCCCACTAGCGGGGGCGGCCTGGAGCAGTACTTC. This sequence joins TRBV7-2 and TRBJ2-7; 11 nucleotides align to TRBD2. The CDR3 contains 15 residues. CDR1 and CDR2 (germline): SGHTA, FQGNSA. Losses at the gene ends were 5 bases for V and 7 bases for J; bases not matched to a gene: 10.

The chain combines TRBV29-1 with TRBJ1-2; 9 bases agree with TRBD1. The CDR3 sequence is 15 residues long. Germline loops: CDR1 SQVTM, CDR2 ANQGSEA. Losses at the gene ends were 0 bases for V and 8 bases for J; bases not matched to a gene: 10. CDR3 sequence (DNA): TGCAGCGTTGAAGACGGGACAGGGAGGTTGGGGGGCTACACCTTC. It translates to CSVEDGTGRLGGYTF. The full variable domain, with the rest looked up from reference TRBV29-1 and TRBJ1-2, is SAVISQKPSRDICQRGTSLTIQCQVDSQVTMMFWYRQQPGQSLTLIATANQGSEATYESGFVIDKFPISRPNLTFSTLTVSNMSPEDSSIYLCSVEDGTGRLGGYTFGSGTRLTVV.

This clone was counted a few times. The CDR3 DNA reads as TGTGCCAGCAGTCGGACAGGGCTAATTTGGGAGCAGTACTTC. Its protein is CASSRTGLIWEQYF. The rearrangement links TRBV28 to TRBJ2-7; 8 positions agree with TRBD1. This CDR3 comprises 14 residues. Germline CDR1 MDHEN, CDR2 SYDVKM. V lost 5 bases to trimming and J lost 7 bases; unmatched junction nucleotides: 10. The full variable domain, completed using reference TRBV28 and TRBJ2-7, is DVKVTQSSRYLVKRTGEKVFLECVQDMDHENMFWYRQDPGLGLRLIYFSYDVKMKEKGDIPEGYSVSREKKERFSLILESASTNQTSMYLCASSRTGLIWEQYFGPGTRLTVT.

V gene TRBV15 combines with J gene TRBJ1-5, with D unclear. The germline V and J ends were trimmed by 5 bases and 6 bases, with 11 bases remaining between them. The germline V gene has CDR1 LNHNV and CDR2 YYDKDF (reference sequence). The CDR3 runs to 13 residues. The CDR3 DNA follows: TGTGCCACCAGCGTAAATGGAGGTCAGCCCCAGCATTTT. Its translation is CATSVNGGQPQHF.

This clone has only a few counts. This chain links TRBV5-4 with TRBJ2-5, with a tentative D call TRBD1 (5 bases). With 0 bases removed from V and 1 base from J, the gap between germline ends came to 10 bases. There are 15 residues in the CDR3. Germline CDR1 is SGHNT and CDR2 is YYREEE (reference sequence). This CDR3 reads CASSLARQPQETQYF. For the CDR3, the DNA is TGTGCCAGCAGCTTGGCTCGACAGCCCCAAGAGACCCAGTACTTC.